One sample yielded the 16 T cell receptor beta chains listed below, sequenced in a study of beta chain features in type 1 diabetes. No antigen has been assigned to these receptors. Study-wide points: Among all four CD4+ subsets, Type 1 diabetes patients had TCRB CDR3s that were moderately but significantly shorter.

Every bit of the isolated RNA underwent reverse transcription, so sequencing read expressed TCRB transcripts. TCRdb's copy holds only in-frame clones and misses some; the assay was immunoSEQ multiplex PCR. The sample lists about 340,000 clones, about 13% occurring once. The sample was naive CD4+ T cells from blood. The receptors shown here come from a woman younger than 30 with type 1 diabetes.

This clone was counted between two and nine times. The rearrangement uses TRBV5-1 and TRBJ2-1, with 9 bases lining up with TRBD1. There are 15 residues in the CDR3. Trimming at V came to 0 bases and at J to 2 bases, leaving 0 bases not matched to a gene. Per the germline V gene, CDR1 is SGHRS and CDR2 is YFSETQ. The CDR3 protein is CASSLGTGAYNEQFF. In DNA form, the CDR3 reads TGCGCCAGCAGCTTGGGGACAGGGGCCTACAATGAGCAGTTCTTC.

This clone was detected a few times. The CDR3 region is CASSPRSQETQYF. CDR3 in DNA: TGTGCCAGCAGCCCCCGGAGCCAAGAGACCCAGTACTTC. V gene TRBV9 combines with J gene TRBJ2-5; D gene uncertain. Trimming cost V 4 bases and J 1 base, with 8 bases left between them. In germline, CDR1 is SGDLS, CDR2 YYNGEE. CDR3 length equals 13 residues.

This rearrangement joins TRBV11-2 to TRBJ2-6; D is uncertain. V shed 3 bases and J shed 0 bases, with 15 bases lying between them. The CDR3 consists of 18 residues. CDR1 is SGHAT, CDR2 FQNNGV, per germline. CDR3 protein: CASSFKPRTVSGANVLTF. The CDR3 region has the DNA TGTGCCAGCAGCTTTAAGCCTCGAACCGTCTCTGGGGCCAACGTCCTGACTTTC.

This clone has only a few counts. The CDR3 is CASSSPTGRSYEQYF. The CDR3, as DNA: TGTGCCAGCAGTTCCCCGACAGGGAGGAGCTACGAGCAGTACTTC. The rearrangement joins TRBV28 to TRBJ2-7, with a possible D match to TRBD1 (7 bases). Germline V CDR1 and CDR2: MDHEN, SYDVKM. The CDR3 consists of 15 residues. Trimming left V 4 bases short and J 3 bases short, with 16 bases between. The full variable domain, with the rest looked up from reference TRBV28 and TRBJ2-7, is DVKVTQSSRYLVKRTGEKVFLECVQDMDHENMFWYRQDPGLGLRLIYFSYDVKMKEKGDIPEGYSVSREKKERFSLILESASTNQTSMYLCASSSPTGRSYEQYFGPGTRLTVT.

A few counts support this clone. V and J are TRBV7-6 and TRBJ2-7; 10 bases map to TRBD2. Germline lookup yields CDR1 SGHVS and CDR2 FNYEAQ. Unmatched junction bases numbered 10, after V lost 4 bases and J lost 4 bases. The CDR3 consists of 16 residues. This CDR3 is CASSSQRTSGSYEQYF. CDR3 nucleotides: TGTGCCAGCAGCTCCCAAAGGACTAGCGGAAGTTACGAGCAGTACTTC.

This clone was detected a few times. The chain joins TRBV6-6 to TRBJ2-5, with TRBD2 matching 8 bases. CDR3 length: 14 amino acids. The V gene's germline CDR1 is MNHNY and CDR2 SVGAGI (reference sequence). Trimming took 0 bases from V and 5 from J; bases not matched to a gene: 2. Here the CDR3 reads CASSYSGLEETQYF. As DNA, the CDR3 is TGTGCCAGCAGTTACTCGGGACTAGAGGAGACCCAGTACTTC.

J is TRBJ2-7 and V is TRBV9; no clear D. The CDR3 sequence is 14 residues long. V lost 0 bases, J lost 5 bases, and 12 bases lay in between. From germline, CDR1 is SGDLS and CDR2 YYNGEE. The CDR3 DNA is TGTGCCAGCAGCGTAGGACCAGGCTATAACGAGCAGTACGTC. It translates to CASSVGPGYNEQYV.

This clone was detected only a few times. The genes are TRBV10-3 and TRBJ1-5; 7 bases are shared with TRBD1. This CDR3 has 15 amino acids. Trimming removed 0 bases from V and 4 bases from J; junction bases left unmatched: 3. CDR1 ENHRY and CDR2 SYGVKD come from the germline V gene. The CDR3 spells CAISESGQVNQPQHF. The CDR3 DNA sequence: TGTGCCATCAGTGAGTCCGGACAGGTTAATCAGCCCCAGCATTTT.

The table lists this clone with a few counts. This chain uses TRBV7-8 with TRBJ2-7, with 14 bases that match TRBD2. V was pared by 2 bases and J by 13 bases, with 7 bases of the junction left unmatched. This CDR3 has 14 residues. The germline CDR1 and CDR2 sequences are SGHVS and FQNEAQ. The CDR3 region is CASSLPGLAGEEYV. The CDR3 DNA reads TGTGCCAGCAGCTTACCGGGACTAGCGGGAGAAGAATACGTC.

This clone has a handful of counts. The chain carries TRBV27 and TRBJ2-7, with TRBD1 matching over 9 bases. V lost 5 bases, J lost 5 bases, and 7 bases stayed unmatched. Germline-derived CDR1 and CDR2 are MNHEY and SMNVEV (reference sequence). This CDR3 region has 14 residues. CDR3 nucleotide sequence: TGTGCCAGCAGTCTACCGGGACAGGGCCACGAGCAGTACTTC. It yields the protein CASSLPGQGHEQYF.

The table lists this clone with a few counts. CDR3 residues: CASSPETGARYNEQFF. The CDR3 DNA is TGTGCCAGCTCACCCGAGACAGGGGCGAGGTACAATGAGCAGTTCTTC. The chain combines TRBV18 with TRBJ2-1; 8 nucleotides match TRBD1. The junction had 8 bases not matched to a gene; V was cut back by 3 bases and J by 4 bases. Germline-derived CDR1 and CDR2 are KGHSH and LQKENI. The CDR3 totals 16 residues. The variable domain in full, completed from reference TRBV18 and TRBJ2-1, reads NAGVMQNPRHLVRRRGQEARLRCSPMKGHSHVYWYRQLPEEGLKFMVYLQKENIIDESGMPKERFSAEFPKEGPSILRIQQVVRGDSAAYFCASSPETGARYNEQFFGPGTRLTVL.

This clone was picked up a small number of times. The V gene is TRBV13, the J gene TRBJ2-4, with D possibly TRBD1 on 6 matching bases. This CDR3 has 13 amino acids. V was cut by 5 bases and J by 4 bases, with 9 bases left in between. CDR1 is PRHDT and CDR2 is FYEKMQ in the germline V gene (reference sequence). The CDR3 coding sequence is TGTGCCAGCAGCCTGGACAGTAAAAACATTCAGTACTTC. Residues: CASSLDSKNIQYF. Looking up the rest from reference TRBV13 and TRBJ2-4 gives the full variable domain: AAGVIQSPRHLIKEKRETATLKCYPIPRHDTVYWYQQGPGQDPQFLISFYEKMQSDKGSIPDRFSAQQFSDYHSELNMSSLELGDSALYFCASSLDSKNIQYFGAGTRLSVL.

The V and J genes are TRBV9 and TRBJ2-2, with 10 bases identical to TRBD2. Looked up from germline, CDR1 is SGDLS and CDR2 is YYNGEE. The V segment lost 0 bases and the J segment 1 base; nucleotides outside the gene matches: 0. This CDR3 comprises 16 residues. CDR3 in amino acids: CASSVVAGGNTGELFF. The CDR3 DNA reads as TGTGCCAGCAGCGTAGTAGCGGGAGGGAACACCGGGGAGCTGTTTTTT.

V and J are TRBV5-1 and TRBJ2-5, with TRBD1 identical over 8 bases. Germline trimming cut 9 bases from V and 4 bases from J; bases unmatched to any gene: 14. The CDR3 length is 15 residues. The germline CDR1 and CDR2 sequences are SGHRS and YFSETQ. The CDR3, as DNA: TGCGCCACGAAACGCGCGGGGACAGGCCCAGAGACCCAGTACTTC. Residues: CATKRAGTGPETQYF.

The chain carries TRBV30 and TRBJ2-4, with 7 bases identical to TRBD2. Germline CDR1 is GTSNPN and CDR2 is SVGIG (reference sequence). This CDR3 region has 12 residues. J was trimmed by 10 bases and V by 3 bases; bases with no gene match: 6. CDR3: CAWRRAGGIQYF. DNA of the CDR3: TGTGCCTGGAGGAGAGCCGGGGGGATTCAGTACTTC. The full variable domain, with the rest looked up from reference TRBV30 and TRBJ2-4, is SQTIHQWPATLVQPVGSPLSLECTVEGTSNPNLYWYRQAAGRGLQLLFYSVGIGQISSEVPQNLSASRPQDRQFILSSKKLLLSDSGFYLCAWRRAGGIQYFGAGTRLSVL.

The sample holds a few counts of this clone. V gene TRBV7-2 combines with J gene TRBJ1-5, with 10 positions matching TRBD1. With V trimmed by 1 base and J by 6 bases, 6 bases remained unmatched. The CDR3 runs 16 residues. Germline-derived CDR1 and CDR2 are SGHTA and FQGNSA. DNA of the CDR3: TGTGCCAGCAGCTTAGTATGGGACAGGGGTGGTCAGCCCCAGCATTTT. Translated, it gives CASSLVWDRGGQPQHF.